This T cell receptor (beta chain) was recorded in a study of CD8+CD57+ T cells in acquired aplastic anemia. The study, taken as a whole, reports: Simpson's diversity of CD8+ cells was not significantly different in patients compared with controls.

V trimming: 4 bases; J trimming: 7 bases; junction bases outside the gene matches: 6. This CDR3 has 14 amino acids. Only a few counts were recorded for this clonotype. As yet, its antigen is unknown. Genomic DNA templated the TCR beta VDJ and CDR3 profiling. TCRdb re-called the reads through MiXCR, storing one row per CDR3 protein. This table has around 430,000 distinct CDR3 sequences, around 33% appearing once. An expansion of CD8+CD57+ cells by flow cytometry had been shown in patients chosen for sequencing. Patients were treatment-naive when blood was sampled. The clonotype comes from a human donor with aplastic anemia. Source material: sorted CD4+, CD8+, or CD8+CD57+ T cells (not recorded which) from PBMCs. The chain joins TRBV12-3 or TRBV12-4 to TRBJ1-2; 10 nucleotides agree with TRBD1. The CDR3 spells CASSWGTGVSGYTF. Written as DNA, the CDR3 is TGTGCCAGCAGTTGGGGGACAGGGGTGAGTGGCTACACCTTC.